This TCR beta chain came from a study of T cells in Graves' hyperthyroidism and ophthalmopathy. RNA transcripts were the template for amplifying TCR beta CDR3 regions. The HTBI set primed first-round TCR CDR3 RT-PCR. MiXCR, run by TCRdb on the multiplex PCR reads, gives a single entry per CDR3 protein. Among under 650,000 distinct CDR3 sequences listed, about 17% were seen once. Regarding the study as a whole: Blood also showed most of the thyroid clonotypes that were expanded above 0.001.

This clonotype was counted many times. Its antigen is not known. If no ophthalmopathy progression occurred within 18 months, Graves' hyperthyroidism was stable. PBMCs stemmed from 8.5 to 10 ml fresh peripheral blood. The length of the CDR3 is 11 residues. The V end was cut by 3 bases, the J end by 5 bases, with 4 bases between. Germline assignment: CDR1 MNHEY and CDR2 SVGEGT. Material for sequencing was blood. The TCR was taken from a woman in her 30s with Graves' hyperthyroidism. V is TRBV6-2 or TRBV6-3 and J is TRBJ1-1; D unresolved. CDR3 region: CASSYPTEAFF. The CDR3 DNA is TGTGCCAGCAGTTATCCGACTGAAGCTTTCTTT.